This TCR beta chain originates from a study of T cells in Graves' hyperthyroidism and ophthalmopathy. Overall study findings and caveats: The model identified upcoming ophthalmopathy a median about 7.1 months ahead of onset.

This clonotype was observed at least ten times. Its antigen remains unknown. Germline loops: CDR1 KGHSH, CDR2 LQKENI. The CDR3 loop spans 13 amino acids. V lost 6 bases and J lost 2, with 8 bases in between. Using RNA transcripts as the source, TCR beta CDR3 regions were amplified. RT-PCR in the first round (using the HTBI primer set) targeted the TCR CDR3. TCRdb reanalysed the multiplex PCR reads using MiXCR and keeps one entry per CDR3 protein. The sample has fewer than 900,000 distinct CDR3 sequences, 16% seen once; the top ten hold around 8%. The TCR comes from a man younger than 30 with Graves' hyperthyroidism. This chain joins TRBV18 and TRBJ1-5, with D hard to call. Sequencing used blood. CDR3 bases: TGTGCCAGCTCCCCAGGCGGCAATCAGCCCCAGCATTTT. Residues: CASSPGGNQPQHF.